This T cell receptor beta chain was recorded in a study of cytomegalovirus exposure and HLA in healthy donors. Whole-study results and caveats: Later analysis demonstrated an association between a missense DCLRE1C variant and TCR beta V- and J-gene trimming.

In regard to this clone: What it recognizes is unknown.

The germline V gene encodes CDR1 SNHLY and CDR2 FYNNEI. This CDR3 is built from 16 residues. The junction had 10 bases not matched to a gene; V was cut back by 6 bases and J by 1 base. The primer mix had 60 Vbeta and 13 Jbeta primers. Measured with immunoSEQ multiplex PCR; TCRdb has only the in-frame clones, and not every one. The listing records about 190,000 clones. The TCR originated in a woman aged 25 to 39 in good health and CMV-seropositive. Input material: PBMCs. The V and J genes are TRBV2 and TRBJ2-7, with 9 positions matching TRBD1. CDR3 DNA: TGTGCCAGCAGGGACAGGACAGGGGAATATTCCTACGAGCAGTACTTC. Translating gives CASRDRTGEYSYEQYF.